This entry lists 28 T cell receptor beta chains sequenced from one sample in a study of blood T cell repertoires in COVID-19. The protocol was immunoSEQ multiplex PCR, while the TCRdb copy is restricted to in-frame clones and leaves out a portion. The data show 20,000 or so clones, 70% to 90% seen once. Sequencing used peripheral blood. All receptors come from a man older than 75 with acute or convalescent COVID-19.

V is TRBV19 and J is TRBJ1-5, with 11 bases matching TRBD1. Trimming removed 5 bases from V and 4 bases from J; junction bases left unmatched: 7. The CDR3 consists of 16 residues. The germline gives CDR1 LNHDA, CDR2 SQIVND (reference sequence). The CDR3 protein is CASSLNRDRGNQPQHF. In DNA, the CDR3 is TGTGCCAGTAGTCTAAACCGGGACAGGGGGAATCAGCCCCAGCATTTT.

J is TRBJ1-1 and V is TRBV7-2; possibly TRBD1 for D (5 bases). The germline gives CDR1 SGHTA, CDR2 FQGNSA. V was pared by 1 base and J by 7 bases, with 16 bases between. The CDR3 extends over 15 amino acids. The DNA of the CDR3 is TGTGCCAGCAGCTTAGGTTCTTCGGGGGTTTTTGAAGCTTTCTTT. Its translation: CASSLGSSGVFEAFF.

The gene calls are TRBV28 and TRBJ2-7; a possible D gene is TRBD1 (6 bases). Germline assignment: CDR1 MDHEN and CDR2 SYDVKM. The CDR3 is made up of 14 amino acids. Trimming pared 6 bases from V and 4 bases from J, leaving 16 bases between. CDR3 nucleotide sequence: TGTGCCAGCAGCACCTTCTTCAGGGGATACGAGCAGTACTTC. Its translation is CASSTFFRGYEQYF.

V usage is TRBV28 and J usage is TRBJ1-4; 7 nucleotides agree with TRBD1. Trimming took 5 bases from V and 6 from J; bases not matched to a gene: 6. Germline V gives CDR1 MDHEN, CDR2 SYDVKM. The length of the CDR3 is 14 residues. Here the CDR3 DNA reads TGTGCCAGCAGTCTCCGGGACAGTTATGAAAAACTGTTTTTT. Translating gives CASSLRDSYEKLFF.

V is TRBV6-6 and J is TRBJ1-2, with 12 bases matching TRBD1. After removal of 2 bases from V and 8 bases from J, the junction contained 9 bases not matched to a gene. Germline V gene sequence: CDR1 MNHNY, CDR2 SVGAGI (reference sequence). The CDR3 sequence is 16 residues long. Here the CDR3 DNA reads TGTGCCAGCAGTTACCACGCGGGACAGGGGGCTGAAGGCTACACCTTC. Translated, it gives CASSYHAGQGAEGYTF.

This sequence joins TRBV7-2 and TRBJ2-3; 7 nucleotides align to TRBD2. Germline trimming cut 5 bases from V and 2 bases from J; bases unmatched to any gene: 4. The CDR3 has 14 amino acids. CDR1 SGHTA and CDR2 FQGNSA come from the germline V gene. CDR3 DNA sequence: TGTGCCAGCAGCGCGGGACTACCCACAGATACGCAGTATTTT. Protein product: CASSAGLPTDTQYF. Based on the CDR3 plus reference TRBV7-2 and TRBJ2-3, the full variable domain is GAGVSQSPSNKVTEKGKDVELRCDPISGHTALYWYRQSLGQGLEFLIYFQGNSAPDKSGLPSDRFSAERTGGSVSTLTIQRTQQEDSAVYLCASSAGLPTDTQYFGPGTRLTVL.

The J gene is TRBJ1-5, the V gene TRBV7-2; the match to TRBD1 covers 7 bases. This CDR3 is built from 15 residues. Trimming removed 5 bases from V and 6 bases from J; junction bases left unmatched: 10. CDR1 is SGHTA, CDR2 FQGNSA, per germline. DNA for the CDR3: TGTGCCAGCAGCCTCGGACAGGCCGTCCGTCAGCCCCAGCATTTT. Translating it yields CASSLGQAVRQPQHF.

The genes are TRBV6-2 or TRBV6-3 and TRBJ2-2; the D is unclear. Germline CDR1 reads MNHEY; CDR2 reads SVGEGT. The germline V and J ends were trimmed by 0 bases and 4 bases, with 6 bases remaining between them. This CDR3 is built from 14 residues. The CDR3 is CASSYSRGTGELFF. In DNA, the CDR3 is TGTGCCAGCAGTTACTCCAGAGGCACCGGGGAGCTGTTTTTT.

The rearrangement joins TRBV28 to TRBJ1-3; 7 bases agree with TRBD1. Looked up from germline, CDR1 is MDHEN and CDR2 is SYDVKM. Germline trimming cut 5 bases from V and 0 bases from J; bases unmatched to any gene: 10. The CDR3 runs to 17 residues. In nucleotides, the CDR3 is TGTGCCAGCAGTCCGACGGACAGGCGAAGCTCTGGAAACACCATATATTTT. Amino acids: CASSPTDRRSSGNTIYF.

The chain recombines TRBV9 with TRBJ2-2, with D tentatively TRBD2 (6 bases). Trimming took 0 bases from V and 4 from J, leaving 7 bases between them. This CDR3 contains 14 residues. Germline V gives CDR1 SGDLS, CDR2 YYNGEE. The CDR3 loop is CASSVVGGTGELFF. The CDR3 nucleotides read TGTGCCAGCAGCGTAGTGGGGGGCACCGGGGAGCTGTTTTTT.

The CDR3 nucleotides read TGTGCCAGCAGCGCGGGACTTACTCAAGAGACCCAGTACTTC. Amino acid sequence: CASSAGLTQETQYF. The chain recombines TRBV9 with TRBJ2-5, with TRBD2 as a possible D gene (6 bases). This CDR3 is built from 14 residues. Germline lookup yields CDR1 SGDLS and CDR2 YYNGEE. V lost 3 bases and J lost 2, with 11 bases in between.

This clone was seen more than once but under ten times. The CDR3 spells CASRATPLAGGLETQYF. CDR3 nucleotide sequence: TGTGCCAGCAGAGCCACCCCACTAGCGGGGGGATTGGAGACCCAGTACTTC. V usage is TRBV2 and J usage is TRBJ2-5, with 12 bases fitting TRBD2. The CDR3 sequence is 17 residues long. CDR1 is SNHLY, CDR2 FYNNEI, per germline. Trimming cost V 6 bases and J 5 bases; bases outside gene matches: 13.

This clone appeared a single time. The chain has TRBV10-3 and TRBJ2-5, with TRBD2 matching over 7 bases. The V gene end was trimmed by 1 base and the J gene end by 5 bases; junction bases not matched to a gene: 4. CDR1 ENHRY and CDR2 SYGVKD come from the germline V gene. The CDR3 is 14 amino acids. The CDR3 reads CAISELGGTETQYF. The DNA of the CDR3 is TGTGCCATCAGTGAGTTGGGGGGGACGGAGACCCAGTACTTC.

The chain uses TRBV19 and TRBJ2-7, with D perhaps matching TRBD2 (5 bases). Germline CDR1 and CDR2: LNHDA and SQIVND (reference sequence). Trimming cost V 5 bases and J 4 bases, with 15 bases left between them. The CDR3 loop spans 14 amino acids. The chain's CDR3 is CASSPRGGVYEQYF. Here the CDR3 DNA reads TGTGCCAGTAGTCCTCGTGGAGGTGTTTACGAGCAGTACTTC.

This clone was detected once. The chain carries TRBV6-5 and TRBJ1-2, with 8 nucleotides matching TRBD1. This CDR3 has 13 amino acids. In germline, CDR1 is MNHEY, CDR2 SVGAGI. The ends lost 5 bases at V and 5 bases at J; junction bases unmatched: 4. Here the CDR3 DNA reads TGTGCCAGCAGTCGACAGGGGAATTATGGCTACACCTTC. Its translation is CASSRQGNYGYTF.

This chain joins TRBV29-1 and TRBJ2-5, with TRBD1 as a possible D gene (5 bases). V was pared by 7 bases and J by 3 bases, with 12 bases between. Germline V CDR1 and CDR2: SQVTM, ANQGSEA. The CDR3 extends over 12 amino acids. Here the CDR3 DNA reads TGCAGCGCCGAGCCCAGGGAAGAGACCCAGTACTTC. Residues: CSAEPREETQYF.

The V gene is TRBV6-1, the J gene TRBJ2-7, with D tentatively TRBD1 (6 bases). The CDR3 contains 13 residues. V lost 2 bases and J lost 3, with 8 bases in between. Germline CDR1 MNHNS, CDR2 SASEGT. The CDR3 spells CASSERQDYEQYF. In nucleotides, the CDR3 is TGTGCCAGCAGTGAACGACAGGACTACGAGCAGTACTTC.

This sequence joins TRBV11-2 and TRBJ2-1; D is ambiguous. CDR1 is SGHAT and CDR2 is FQNNGV in the germline V gene. V was pared by 5 bases and J by 0 bases, with 11 bases between. This CDR3 spans 15 amino acids. For the CDR3, the DNA is TGTGCCAGCAGCACCACCGGCGGCTCCTACAATGAGCAGTTCTTC. Protein product: CASSTTGGSYNEQFF.

The table lists this clone with a count of one. The chain carries TRBV11-2 and TRBJ1-2; 7 bases agree with TRBD1. Germline loops: CDR1 SGHAT, CDR2 FQNNGV. The CDR3 covers 13 residues. The V gene end was trimmed by 3 bases and the J gene end by 2 bases; junction bases not matched to a gene: 0. In DNA form, the CDR3 reads TGTGCCAGCAGCTTGGGACAGAACTATGGCTACACCTTC. It encodes CASSLGQNYGYTF.

The chain links TRBV7-8 to TRBJ2-7; perhaps TRBD2 as D (6 bases). This CDR3 region has 14 residues. Trimming removed 2 bases from V and 2 bases from J, with 10 bases in between. Germline assignment: CDR1 SGHVS and CDR2 FQNEAQ. This CDR3 reads CASSLTGGTYEQYF. DNA for the CDR3: TGTGCCAGCAGCTTAACCGGAGGGACCTACGAGCAGTACTTC.

This clone is a singleton in its sample. As DNA, the CDR3 is TGTGCCAGCAGTTTACAGGGATTTCAGCCCCAGCATTTT. It codes for CASSLQGFQPQHF. V usage is TRBV12-3 or TRBV12-4 and J usage is TRBJ1-5, with a weak D call TRBD1 (5 bases). Trimming cost V 2 bases and J 6 bases, with 8 bases left between them. The CDR3 runs 13 residues.

The chain links TRBV7-2 to TRBJ1-1; 8 nucleotides agree with TRBD1. Germline loops: CDR1 SGHTA, CDR2 FQGNSA. The CDR3 runs 13 residues. Trimming removed 2 bases from V and 4 bases from J; junction bases left unmatched: 0. DNA for the CDR3: TGTGCCAGCAGCTTAACAGGGGGCACTGAAGCTTTCTTT. It yields the protein CASSLTGGTEAFF.

The V and J genes are TRBV7-6 and TRBJ1-6; D is unclear. The germline V gene has CDR1 SGHVS and CDR2 FNYEAQ. V was shortened by 6 bases and J by 7 bases, with 19 bases between the two germline ends. This CDR3 is 16 amino acids long. The DNA for the CDR3 is TGTGCCAGCAGTTTCTCTTGGAGACGGGAGAATTCACCCCTCCACTTT. Translated: CASSFSWRRENSPLHF.

The chain employs TRBV7-6 and TRBJ1-5, with 7 bases identical to TRBD1. Germline V gives CDR1 SGHVS, CDR2 FNYEAQ. V lost 5 bases, J lost 4 bases, and 8 bases stayed unmatched. The CDR3 contains 15 residues. The CDR3 DNA follows: TGTGCCAGCAGCCGTACAGGGGTCCGGAATCAGCCCCAGCATTTT. This encodes CASSRTGVRNQPQHF. The complete variable domain, with remaining parts taken from reference TRBV7-6 and TRBJ1-5, reads GAGVSQSPRYKVTKRGQDVALRCDPISGHVSLYWYRQALGQGPEFLTYFNYEAQQDKSGLPNDRFSAERPEGSISTLTIQRTEQRDSAMYRCASSRTGVRNQPQHFGDGTRLSIL.

CDR3 sequence (DNA): TGTGCCAGCAGTCCAGGACAGGGCCACCCTAACTATGGCTACACCTTC. It specifies CASSPGQGHPNYGYTF. The chain is built from TRBV7-2 and TRBJ1-2; TRBD1 matches at 8 bases. The CDR3 loop spans 16 amino acids. CDR1 SGHTA and CDR2 FQGNSA come from the germline V gene. The J segment lost 0 bases and the V segment lost 6 bases, leaving 9 bases of the junction unmatched.

V is TRBV11-2 and J is TRBJ1-1, with D tentatively TRBD1 (5 bases). With 7 bases removed from V and 5 bases from J, the gap between germline ends came to 14 bases. The CDR3 is 13 residues long. Germline V lookup: CDR1 SGHAT, CDR2 FQNNGV. DNA of the CDR3: TGTGCCAGCACCGTAACGGGGGGGACTGAAGCTTTCTTT. This gives the protein CASTVTGGTEAFF.

The V gene is TRBV12-3 or TRBV12-4, the J gene TRBJ1-4; D perhaps matches TRBD1 (5 bases). CDR3 length: 13 amino acids. The V gene lost 6 bases and the J gene lost 7 bases, with 12 bases spanning the gap. CDR3 sequence: CASSRDSGEKLFF. Written as DNA, the CDR3 is TGTGCCAGCAGCCGCGACAGTGGTGAAAAACTGTTTTTT.

This chain connects TRBV28 to TRBJ1-4, with a possible D match to TRBD1 (6 bases). The germline gives CDR1 MDHEN, CDR2 SYDVKM. Between the trimmed V and J ends, which lost 6 bases and 6 bases, there was a span of 11 bases. The CDR3 extends over 13 amino acids. CDR3 DNA: TGTGCCAGCAGCCGAACAGGGTATGAAAAACTGTTTTTT. Encoded protein: CASSRTGYEKLFF.